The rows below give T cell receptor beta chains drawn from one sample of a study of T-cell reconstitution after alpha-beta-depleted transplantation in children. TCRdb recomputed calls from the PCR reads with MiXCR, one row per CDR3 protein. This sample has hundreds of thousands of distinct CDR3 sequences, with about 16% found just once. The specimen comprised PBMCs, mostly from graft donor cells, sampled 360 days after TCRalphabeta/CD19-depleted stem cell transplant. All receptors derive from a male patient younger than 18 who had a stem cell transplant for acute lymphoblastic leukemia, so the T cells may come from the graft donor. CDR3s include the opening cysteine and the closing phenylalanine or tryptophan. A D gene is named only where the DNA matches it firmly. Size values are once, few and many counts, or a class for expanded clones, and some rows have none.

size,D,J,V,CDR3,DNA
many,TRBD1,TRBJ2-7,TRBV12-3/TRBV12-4,CASSVIVGLGQGSYEQYF,TGTGCCAGCAGCGTTATCGTGGGACTCGGACAGGGAAGCTACGAGCAGTACTTC
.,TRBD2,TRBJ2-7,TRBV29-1,CSVATSDSAYEQYF,TGCAGCGTTGCAACTAGCGATAGCGCCTACGAGCAGTACTTC
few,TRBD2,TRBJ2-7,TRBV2,CASSERGLAVYEQYF,TGTGCCAGCAGTGAACGCGGACTAGCGGTCTACGAGCAGTACTTC
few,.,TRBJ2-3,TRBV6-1,CASWLDSTDTQYF,TGTGCCAGCTGGTTGGATAGCACAGATACGCAGTATTTT
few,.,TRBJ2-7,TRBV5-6,CASSFLAEQYF,TGTGCCAGCAGCTTCCTGGCCGAGCAGTACTTC
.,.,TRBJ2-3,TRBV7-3,CASSLGGAVTDTQYF,TGTGCCAGCAGCTTAGGCGGAGCGGTCACAGATACGCAGTATTTT
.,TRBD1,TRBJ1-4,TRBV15,CATSREGTGKLKLFF,TGTGCCACCAGCAGAGAAGGGACAGGGAAGTTGAAACTGTTTTTT
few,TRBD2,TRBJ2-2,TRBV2,CASNPSGRYTGELFF,TGTGCCAGCAATCCTAGCGGGAGGTACACCGGGGAGCTGTTTTTT
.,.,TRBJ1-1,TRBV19,CASSKRGSDTEAFF,TGTGCCAGTAGTAAGAGGGGTTCGGACACTGAAGCTTTCTTT
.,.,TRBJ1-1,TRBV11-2,CASSSHHRLNTEAFF,TGTGCCAGCAGCTCACACCATAGGTTGAACACTGAAGCTTTCTTT
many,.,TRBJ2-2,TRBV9,CASSGGGELFF,TGTGCCAGCAGCGGAGGCGGGGAGCTGTTTTTT
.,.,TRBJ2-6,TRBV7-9,CASSLWVAGANVLTF,TGTGCCAGCAGCTTATGGGTAGCTGGGGCCAACGTCCTGACTTTC
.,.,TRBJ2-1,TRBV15,CATSPGGQGANEQFF,TGTGCCACCAGCCCGGGGGGGCAGGGGGCCAATGAGCAGTTCTTC
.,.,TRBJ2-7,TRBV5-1,CASSFARGSSNSYEQYF,TGCGCCAGCAGCTTCGCCAGGGGCTCCTCGAACTCCTACGAGCAGTACTTC
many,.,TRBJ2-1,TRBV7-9,CASSRMRNEQFF,TGTGCCAGCAGCCGGATGAGGAATGAGCAGTTCTTC
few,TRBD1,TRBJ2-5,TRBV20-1,CSAGGTGRGETQYF,TGCAGTGCTGGAGGGACAGGGAGGGGGGAGACCCAGTACTTC
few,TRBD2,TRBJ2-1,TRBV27,CASRSSGRVSYNEQFF,TGTGCCAGCAGATCGAGCGGGAGGGTTTCCTACAATGAGCAGTTCTTC